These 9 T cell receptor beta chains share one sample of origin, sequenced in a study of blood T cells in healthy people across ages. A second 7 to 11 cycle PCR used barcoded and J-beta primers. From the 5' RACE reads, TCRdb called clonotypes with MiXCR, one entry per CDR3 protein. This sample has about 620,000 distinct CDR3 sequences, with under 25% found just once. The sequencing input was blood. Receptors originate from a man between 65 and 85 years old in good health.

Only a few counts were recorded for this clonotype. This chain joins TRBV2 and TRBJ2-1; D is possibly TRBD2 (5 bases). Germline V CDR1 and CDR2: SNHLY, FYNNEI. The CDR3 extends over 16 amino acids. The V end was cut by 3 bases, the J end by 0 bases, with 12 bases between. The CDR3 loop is CASSDRSGDSYNEQFF. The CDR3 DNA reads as TGTGCCAGCAGTGATCGGAGCGGCGACTCCTACAATGAGCAGTTCTTC.

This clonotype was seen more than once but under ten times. CDR3 in DNA: TGTGCCAGCAGCAAAGGGGGCAGTGGCAAAAACATTCAGTACTTC. This encodes CASSKGGSGKNIQYF. This chain connects TRBV21-1 to TRBJ2-4; the table's D gene call, TRBD1, was not cross checked with the DNA. TRBV21-1 constitutes a pseudogene. This CDR3 has 15 residues.

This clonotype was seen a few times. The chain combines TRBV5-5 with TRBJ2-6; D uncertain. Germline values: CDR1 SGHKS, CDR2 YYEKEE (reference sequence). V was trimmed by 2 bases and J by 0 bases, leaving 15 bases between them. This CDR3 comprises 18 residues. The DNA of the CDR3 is TGTGCCAGCAGCTTTAGGACGTTTGACAACTCTGGGGCCAACGTCCTGACTTTC. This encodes CASSFRTFDNSGANVLTF. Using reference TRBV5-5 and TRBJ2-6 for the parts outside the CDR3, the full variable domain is DAGVTQSPTHLIKTRGQQVTLRCSPISGHKSVSWYQQVLGQGPQFIFQYYEKEERGRGNFPDRFSARQFPNYSSELNVNALLLGDSALYLCASSFRTFDNSGANVLTFGAGSRLTVL.

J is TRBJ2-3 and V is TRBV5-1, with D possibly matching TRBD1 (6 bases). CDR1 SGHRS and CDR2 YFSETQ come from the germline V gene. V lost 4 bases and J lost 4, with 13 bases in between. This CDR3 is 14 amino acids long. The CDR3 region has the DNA TGCGCCAGCAGCGTCACAGGGCCGGCAGATACGCAGTATTTT. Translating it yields CASSVTGPADTQYF. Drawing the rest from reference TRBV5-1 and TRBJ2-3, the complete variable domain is KAGVTQTPRYLIKTRGQQVTLSCSPISGHRSVSWYQQTPGQGLQFLFEYFSETQRNKGNFPGRFSGRQFSNSRSEMNVSTLELGDSALYLCASSVTGPADTQYFGPGTRLTVL.

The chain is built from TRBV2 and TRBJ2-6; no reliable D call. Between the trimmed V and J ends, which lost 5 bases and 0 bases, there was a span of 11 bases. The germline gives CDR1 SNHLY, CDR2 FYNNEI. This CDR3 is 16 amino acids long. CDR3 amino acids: CASSKGLFSGANVLTF. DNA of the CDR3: TGTGCCAGCAGTAAGGGCCTATTCTCTGGGGCCAACGTCCTGACTTTC.

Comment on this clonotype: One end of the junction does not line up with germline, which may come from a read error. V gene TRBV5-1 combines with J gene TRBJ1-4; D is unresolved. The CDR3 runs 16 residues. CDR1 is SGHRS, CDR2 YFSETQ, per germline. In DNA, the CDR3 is TGCGTCAGCAGGCAGGATGGGCATGGAACTAATGAAAAACTGTTTTTT. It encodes CVSRQDGHGTNEKLFF.

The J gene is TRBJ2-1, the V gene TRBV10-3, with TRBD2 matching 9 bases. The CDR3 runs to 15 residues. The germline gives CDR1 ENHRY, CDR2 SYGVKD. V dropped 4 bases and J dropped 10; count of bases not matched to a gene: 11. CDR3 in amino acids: CAISGVAGVVREQFF. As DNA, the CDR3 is TGTGCCATCAGTGGCGTAGCGGGAGTAGTTAGGGAGCAGTTCTTC.

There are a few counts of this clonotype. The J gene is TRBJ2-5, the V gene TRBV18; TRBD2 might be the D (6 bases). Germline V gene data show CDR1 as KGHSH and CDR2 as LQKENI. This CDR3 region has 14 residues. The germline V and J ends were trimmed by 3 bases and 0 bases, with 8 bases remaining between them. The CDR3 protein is CASSPAGNQETQYF. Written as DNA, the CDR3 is TGTGCCAGCTCACCCGCGGGGAACCAAGAGACCCAGTACTTC.

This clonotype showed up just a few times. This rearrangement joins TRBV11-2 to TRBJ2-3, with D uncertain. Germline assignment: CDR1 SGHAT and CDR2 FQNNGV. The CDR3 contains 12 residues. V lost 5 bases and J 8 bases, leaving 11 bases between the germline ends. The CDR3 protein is CASSVLEVTQYF. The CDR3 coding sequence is TGTGCCAGCAGCGTGCTAGAGGTTACGCAGTATTTT.